This is a list of T cell receptor beta chains from one sample in a study of blood T cell repertoires in COVID-19. The method was immunoSEQ multiplex PCR; TCRdb's version includes in-frame clones alone and lacks a portion of them. The sample has 250,000 or so clones; 85% are singletons. The sample comprised peripheral blood. Source of these receptors: a woman aged 60-75 years with active or convalescent COVID-19. Each CDR3 is given with its conserved first and last residue. Each record gives: V gene, D gene, J gene, clone size, CDR3 protein, CDR3 DNA. A D gene is named only where the DNA matches it firmly. Only some rows state a clone size, as once, few, many or a class for expanded clones.

>TRBV6-6|NA|TRBJ2-1|NA
CASSYTWGREQFF
TGTGCCAGCAGTTACACCTGGGGGCGGGAGCAGTTCTTC
>TRBV5-1|NA|TRBJ2-7|NA
CASREALRAGKKYEQYF
TGCGCCAGCAGAGAGGCCCTACGGGCGGGGAAAAAGTACGAGCAGTACTTC
>TRBV6-6|TRBD1|TRBJ1-6|NA
CASSTTGGSNSPLHF
TGTGCCAGCAGTACTACAGGGGGCAGTAATTCACCCCTCCACTTT
>TRBV18|NA|TRBJ2-5|NA
CASSPTGRMETQYF
TGTGCCAGCTCACCCACAGGGAGAATGGAGACCCAGTACTTC
>TRBV5-1|TRBD1|TRBJ1-1|NA
CASSWTGVGTEAFF
TGCGCCAGCAGCTGGACAGGGGTAGGCACTGAAGCTTTCTTT
>TRBV11-2|TRBD1|TRBJ1-6|NA
CASSFGRGVDSPLHF
TGTGCCAGCAGCTTTGGCAGGGGGGTTGATTCACCCCTCCACTTT
>TRBV11-2|NA|TRBJ1-3|NA
CASSTGAGNTIYF
TGTGCCAGCAGTACAGGCGCTGGAAACACCATATATTTT
>TRBV7-9|NA|TRBJ2-1|once
CASSARVSSYNEQFF
TGTGCCAGCAGCGCACGGGTGAGCTCCTACAATGAGCAGTTCTTC
>TRBV5-6|TRBD2|TRBJ2-3|NA
CASSPLAGSTDTQYF
TGTGCCAGCAGCCCACTAGCGGGGAGCACAGATACGCAGTATTTT
>TRBV6-5|NA|TRBJ1-4|NA
CASRARGINEKLFF
TGTGCCAGCAGAGCCCGGGGGATTAATGAAAAACTGTTTTTT
>TRBV5-1|TRBD2|TRBJ2-1|NA
CASSKLAGGANEQFF
TGCGCCAGCAGTAAACTAGCGGGAGGTGCGAATGAGCAGTTCTTC
>TRBV3-1/TRBV3-2|NA|TRBJ2-2|NA
CASSQVIRQATGELFF
TGTGCCAGCAGCCAAGTGATCAGACAGGCCACCGGGGAGCTGTTTTTT
>TRBV2|TRBD2|TRBJ2-3|NA
CASSGVAGGPDTQYF
TGTGCCAGCAGTGGGGTAGCGGGGGGCCCAGATACGCAGTATTTT
>TRBV6-5|NA|TRBJ1-2|NA
CASSYSVPGHGYTF
TGTGCCAGCAGTTACTCGGTGCCAGGGCATGGCTACACCTTC
>TRBV10-3|TRBD1|TRBJ1-2|NA
CAISESAEQGAHGYTF
TGTGCCATCAGTGAGTCGGCGGAACAGGGGGCCCATGGCTACACCTTC
>TRBV11-3|NA|TRBJ1-1|NA
CASSQTRGEGAFF
TGTGCCAGCAGCCAAACCAGGGGAGAGGGAGCTTTCTTT
>TRBV18|TRBD1|TRBJ2-3|once
CASSRDSRTDTQYF
TGTGCCAGCTCGAGGGACAGTCGCACAGATACGCAGTATTTT
>TRBV19|NA|TRBJ2-7|few
CASSSITGLFYEQYF
TGTGCCAGTAGTAGCATAACGGGACTCTTTTACGAGCAGTACTTC
>TRBV10-3|NA|TRBJ1-3|few
CAISRGDSGNTIYF
TGTGCCATCAGTAGGGGTGACTCTGGAAACACCATATATTTT
>TRBV7-9|NA|TRBJ2-5|NA
CASSSDWETQYF
TGTGCCAGCAGTTCAGACTGGGAGACCCAGTACTTC
>TRBV20-1|TRBD2|TRBJ2-5|NA
CSARDGLAQETQYF
TGCAGTGCTCGTGATGGACTAGCCCAAGAGACCCAGTACTTC
>TRBV5-4|TRBD2|TRBJ2-5|NA
CASSLAGTQETQYF
TGTGCCAGCAGTCTAGCGGGGACCCAAGAGACCCAGTACTTC
>TRBV10-3|NA|TRBJ2-3|once
CAISVDLVSDTQYF
TGTGCCATCAGTGTGGATCTAGTTTCAGATACGCAGTATTTT
>TRBV5-1|TRBD1|TRBJ1-2|NA
CASSTGTVNYGYTF
TGCGCCAGCAGTACCGGGACAGTGAACTATGGCTACACCTTC
>TRBV6-5|NA|TRBJ2-3|NA
CASSGHEADTQYF
TGTGCCAGCAGCGGACATGAGGCAGATACGCAGTATTTT
>TRBV5-8|NA|TRBJ1-2|NA
CASSLADGGGYTF
TGTGCCAGCAGCTTGGCAGATGGCGGTGGCTACACCTTC
>TRBV9|TRBD2|TRBJ2-3|NA
CASSVGSGRRDTQYF
TGTGCCAGCAGCGTAGGTAGCGGGAGGAGAGATACGCAGTATTTT
>TRBV19|NA|TRBJ1-1|NA
CASRKDRDTNTEAFF
TGTGCCAGTAGGAAAGACCGGGACACAAACACTGAAGCTTTCTTT
>TRBV5-4|NA|TRBJ1-3|NA
CASSVQDLSGNTIYF
TGTGCCAGCAGCGTACAGGATCTCTCTGGAAACACCATATATTTT
>TRBV7-8|TRBD2|TRBJ2-7|NA
CASSFAGTSGDEQYF
TGTGCCAGCAGCTTCGCCGGGACTAGCGGAGACGAGCAGTACTTC
>TRBV2|TRBD2|TRBJ2-5|NA
CASSNPGGAWQETQYF
TGTGCCAGCAGTAACCCCGGGGGGGCGTGGCAAGAGACCCAGTACTTC
>TRBV19|NA|TRBJ2-1|NA
CASSIATANEQFF
TGTGCCAGTAGTATAGCTACAGCTAATGAGCAGTTCTTC
>TRBV5-1|TRBD2|TRBJ2-5|once
CASGTSGLQETQYF
TGCGCCAGCGGGACTAGCGGGCTCCAAGAGACCCAGTACTTC